This T cell receptor beta chain was captured in a study of shared clonotypes between healthy human individuals. Sequencing was performed with immunoSEQ multiplex PCR; in TCRdb, only in-frame clones are kept and a portion is missing. The sample carries approximately 530,000 clones, around 96% recorded once. The CDR3 has 14 amino acids. CDR1 is SSHAT and CDR2 is FNYEAQ in the germline V gene (reference sequence). Trimming took 5 bases from V and 8 from J, leaving 16 bases between them. The rearrangement links TRBV7-7 to TRBJ2-1, with D maybe TRBD2 (6 bases). This TCR derives from a woman aged 25 to 39 in good health. Sequenced: naive CD4+ T cells sorted from blood. Subset indicated: CD45RA+ positively selected. The chain's CDR3 is CASSPGFPGDEQFF. The CDR3 nucleotides are TGTGCCAGCAGCCCAGGATTCCCGGGGGATGAGCAGTTCTTC.